The TCR beta chain described here comes from a study of memory CD4+ T cells and cytomegalovirus serostatus. The assay was immunoSEQ multiplex PCR, and TCRdb's table has in-frame clones only and misses some. The sample contains more than 40,000 clones, over 65% of which appear only once. V lost 3 bases, J lost 4 bases, and 6 bases stayed unmatched. The CDR3 length is 15 residues. Germline lookup yields CDR1 LNHDA and CDR2 SQIVND (reference sequence). Single viable CD3+CD4+CD8-CD45RO+ cells were sorted as the memory CD4+ T cells. The genes are TRBV19 and TRBJ2-5; 9 bases line up with TRBD1. The sequence was obtained from an adult in good health and CMV-seronegative. Material: memory CD4+ T cells from blood. The CDR3 nucleotides are TGTGCCAGTAGTATGGGGACAGGGTACGGAGAGACCCAGTACTTC. This codes for CASSMGTGYGETQYF.